One and the same sample provided the 28 T cell receptor beta chains below, sequenced in a study of OX40 agonist ivuxolimab in advanced cancers. Produced via immunoSEQ multiplex PCR; TCRdb's table is partial and in-frame only. The table includes more than 85,000 clones, roughly 89% detected once. Sequencing was performed on CD4+ or CD8+ T cells sorted from blood, taken in a trial of the OX40 agonist ivuxolimab. The receptors were gathered from an adult with an advanced solid tumor such as melanoma, head and neck, liver or kidney cancer.

The chain joins TRBV7-2 to TRBJ2-3; D remains ambiguous. V shed 6 bases and J shed 6 bases, with 10 bases lying between them. This CDR3 is built from 12 residues. Germline CDR1 reads SGHTA; CDR2 reads FQGNSA. The chain's CDR3 is CASRPPGDTQYF. The CDR3 DNA follows: TGTGCCAGCAGACCCCCAGGCGATACGCAGTATTTT.

This chain joins TRBV9 and TRBJ2-5; a possible D gene is TRBD1 (6 bases). The CDR3 runs 14 residues. The germline gives CDR1 SGDLS, CDR2 YYNGEE. V was trimmed by 4 bases and J by 1 base, leaving 11 bases between them. CDR3 sequence: CASSQLQGQETQYF. CDR3 sequence (DNA): TGTGCCAGCAGCCAATTACAGGGCCAAGAGACCCAGTACTTC.

This chain links TRBV5-5 with TRBJ2-7; D is undetermined. In germline, CDR1 is SGHKS, CDR2 YYEKEE (reference sequence). The CDR3 is made up of 15 amino acids. Trimming stripped 0 bases from V and 2 bases from J, with 12 bases between. This chain's CDR3 is CASSLGQAPTYEQYF. The CDR3 DNA is TGTGCCAGCAGCTTGGGCCAGGCCCCAACCTACGAGCAGTACTTC.

The chain joins TRBV7-9 to TRBJ2-3, with 7 bases lining up with TRBD1. V gave up 5 bases and J gave up 2 bases; unmatched junction bases: 10. Germline values: CDR1 SEHNR, CDR2 FQNEAQ (reference sequence). CDR3 length: 16 residues. CDR3 in amino acids: CASSPRRDSNTDTQYF. The CDR3 nucleotides are TGTGCCAGCAGCCCCCGCAGGGACAGTAACACAGATACGCAGTATTTT.

The chain employs TRBV7-3 and TRBJ2-7; TRBD1 matches at 9 bases. CDR1 and CDR2 (germline): SGHTA, FQGTGA. The junction had 3 bases not matched to a gene; V was cut back by 4 bases and J by 5 bases. This CDR3 has 13 residues. Here the CDR3 DNA reads TGTGCCAGCAGCTCGACAGGGGGACACGAGCAGTACTTC. Its protein is CASSSTGGHEQYF. Supplemented by reference TRBV7-3 and TRBJ2-7, the full variable domain reads GAGVSQTPSNKVTEKGKYVELRCDPISGHTALYWYRQSLGQGPEFLIYFQGTGAADDSGLPNDRFFAVRPEGSVSTLKIQRTERGDSAVYLCASSSTGGHEQYFGPGTRLTVT.

The chain has TRBV6-5 and TRBJ2-5; tentatively, D is TRBD1 (6 bases). The J call is doubtful: the DNA matches TRBJ2-7 better. Germline V gives CDR1 MNHEY, CDR2 SVGAGI. The CDR3 spans 14 residues. CDR3 in amino acids: CASSRQVNSYEQYF. The CDR3 nucleotides are TGTGCCAGCAGTCGACAGGTAAACTCCTACGAGCAGTACTTC.

This clone was observed once. The chain links TRBV6-5 to TRBJ1-2; no definite D call. Germline V lookup: CDR1 MNHEY, CDR2 SVGAGI. The germline V and J ends were trimmed by 4 bases and 9 bases, with 15 bases remaining between them. The CDR3 extends over 13 amino acids. Written as DNA, the CDR3 is TGTGCCAGCAGTTCGCCAGGCTCAGTGAGCTACACCTTC. Translation: CASSSPGSVSYTF.

About this clone itself: At one end the junction does not follow the germline gene, possibly because of a read error. The chain joins TRBV28 to TRBJ2-3, with 9 positions matching TRBD1. Germline V lookup: CDR1 MDHEN, CDR2 SYDVKM. The CDR3 has 13 residues. The CDR3 loop is CASSPPGTGYLNF. CDR3 bases: TGTGCCAGCAGTCCACCCGGGACAGGGTACTTGAATTTT.

V and J are TRBV19 and TRBJ2-2, with D perhaps TRBD2 (6 bases). Germline loops: CDR1 LNHDA, CDR2 SQIVND (reference sequence). The CDR3 has 15 amino acids. The V end lost 11 bases, the J end lost 5 bases, and 21 bases lay between the germline ends. The CDR3 nucleotides read TGTGCCCAATATGACCCCGGGAGTATTACCGGGGAGCTGTTTTTT. Amino acids: CAQYDPGSITGELFF.

The chain combines TRBV5-5 with TRBJ2-1, with 8 nucleotides matching TRBD2. The germline CDR1 and CDR2 sequences are SGHKS and YYEKEE (reference sequence). With 4 bases clipped from V and 5 bases from J, the junction kept 8 bases outside the gene matches. The CDR3 sequence is 15 residues long. In nucleotides, the CDR3 is TGTGCCAGCAGCCGGGAGCGGGGGCCCGACAATGAGCAGTTCTTC. It translates to CASSRERGPDNEQFF.

The chain carries TRBV28 and TRBJ1-2; tentatively, D is TRBD1 (5 bases). Trimming removed 1 base from V and 5 bases from J, with 11 bases in between. The CDR3 covers 14 residues. Germline values: CDR1 MDHEN, CDR2 SYDVKM. Here the CDR3 DNA reads TGTGCCAGCAGTTTATATGGGACGGTTTATGGCTACACCTTC. Protein: CASSLYGTVYGYTF.

The V gene is TRBV2, the J gene TRBJ2-3, with D perhaps given as TRBD1 or TRBD2 (7 bases each). Trimming pared 5 bases from V and 2 bases from J, leaving 23 bases between. Germline V gene sequence: CDR1 SNHLY, CDR2 FYNNEI. The CDR3 is made up of 18 amino acids. The CDR3 region is CASSSPGGGGGYTDTQYF. DNA of the CDR3: TGTGCCAGCAGTTCCCCTGGAGGGGGCGGGGGATACACAGATACGCAGTATTTT.

The chain uses TRBV6-6 and TRBJ1-4; D is perhaps TRBD1 (5 bases). The CDR3 is 12 residues long. Between the trimmed V and J ends, which lost 6 bases and 6 bases, there was a span of 8 bases. From germline, CDR1 is MNHNY and CDR2 SVGAGI (reference sequence). CDR3 DNA sequence: TGTGCCAGCAGCAGGGCGGATGAAAAACTGTTTTTT. It codes for CASSRADEKLFF.

Note on this clone: A read error may produce the germline difference seen at one junction end. The chain has TRBV10-1 and TRBJ2-7; D is unresolved. There are 11 residues in the CDR3. Germline CDR1 and CDR2: WNHNN and SYGVQD (reference sequence). The CDR3 DNA is TGCGCCAGCGGTGAGTCCTACGAGCAGTACTTC. Translating gives CASGESYEQYF.

In the case of this clone: At one boundary the junction diverges from the germline segment, which might be a read error. This chain links TRBV14 with TRBJ1-1, with D possibly being TRBD1 (6 bases). The CDR3 extends over 15 amino acids. CDR1 is SGHDN and CDR2 is FVKESK in the germline V gene. The CDR3 here is CVSSQERDMNTEAFF. The DNA of the CDR3 is TGTGTCAGCAGCCAAGAGCGGGACATGAACACTGAAGCTTTCTTT.

This clone was recorded once. J is TRBJ2-7 and V is TRBV7-2, with D perhaps matching TRBD2 (6 bases). Germline loops: CDR1 SGHTA, CDR2 FQGNSA. The CDR3 sequence is 15 residues long. V dropped 3 bases and J dropped 2 bases, with 14 bases sitting between them. The CDR3 here is CASSLRGGVAYEQYF. As DNA, the CDR3 is TGTGCCAGCAGCTTGCGGGGCGGTGTTGCCTACGAGCAGTACTTC.

The chain combines TRBV15 with TRBJ1-2; perhaps TRBD1 as D (6 bases). V was pared by 5 bases and J by 4 bases, with 14 bases between. This CDR3 comprises 14 residues. CDR1 LNHNV and CDR2 YYDKDF come from the germline V gene (reference sequence). The CDR3 DNA follows: TGTGCCACCAGCGGGGACACGGCTGGCTATGGCTACACCTTC. Its translation is CATSGDTAGYGYTF.

This sequence joins TRBV5-5 and TRBJ1-2; no definite D call. Germline V CDR1 and CDR2: SGHKS, YYEKEE (reference sequence). There are 15 residues in the CDR3. Deletions cut 0 bases from V and 4 bases from J, with 13 bases between. The CDR3 loop is CASSLEGSRFYGYTF. Here the CDR3 DNA reads TGTGCCAGCAGCTTGGAGGGATCTAGATTCTATGGCTACACCTTC.

J is TRBJ1-2 and V is TRBV7-9, with D perhaps matching TRBD1 (6 bases). V was trimmed by 6 bases and J by 8 bases, leaving 16 bases between them. Per the germline V gene, CDR1 is SEHNR and CDR2 is FQNEAQ (reference sequence). This CDR3 is built from 13 residues. Written as DNA, the CDR3 is TGTGCCAGCAGGCCGGGGGGGCTGGAAGGCTACACCTTC. Translating gives CASRPGGLEGYTF.

This clone was observed a single time. Other DNA sequences in this specimen translate into the identical CDR3. The chain links TRBV18 to TRBJ1-1; D ambiguous. The CDR3 sequence is 13 residues long. Trimming shortened V by 3 bases and J by 0 bases, and 5 bases separated the two germline ends. Germline V gene sequence: CDR1 KGHSH, CDR2 LQKENI. The CDR3 region is CASSPGMNTEAFF. The CDR3 DNA follows: TGTGCCAGCTCACCGGGAATGAACACTGAAGCTTTCTTT. Supplemented by reference TRBV18 and TRBJ1-1, the full variable domain reads NAGVMQNPRHLVRRRGQEARLRCSPMKGHSHVYWYRQLPEEGLKFMVYLQKENIIDESGMPKERFSAEFPKEGPSILRIQQVVRGDSAAYFCASSPGMNTEAFFGQGTRLTVV.

The chain combines TRBV28 with TRBJ2-7; D uncertain. The CDR3 spans 11 residues. V lost 5 bases to trimming and J lost 3 bases, with 5 bases between them. The V gene's germline CDR1 is MDHEN and CDR2 SYDVKM. The CDR3 sequence: CASSLNYEQYF. The CDR3 region has the DNA TGTGCCAGCAGTCTGAACTACGAGCAGTACTTC.

J is TRBJ2-2 and V is TRBV7-2; D tentatively reads TRBD1 or TRBD2 (5 bases each). V dropped 1 base and J dropped 7 bases, with 10 bases sitting between them. This CDR3 has 14 amino acids. CDR1 and CDR2 from the germline V gene are SGHTA and FQGNSA. The CDR3 sequence is CASSLGAGSGELFF. CDR3 bases: TGTGCCAGCAGCTTAGGCGCAGGGAGCGGGGAGCTGTTTTTT.

The genes are TRBV18 and TRBJ2-7; 7 positions match TRBD1. Trimming at V came to 2 bases and at J to 6 bases, leaving 7 bases not matched to a gene. The CDR3 runs 14 residues. From germline, CDR1 is KGHSH and CDR2 LQKENI. CDR3 bases: TGTGCCAGCTCACCAAATACAGGGGAAGTCGAGCAGTACTTC. Translated, it gives CASSPNTGEVEQYF.

CDR3 bases: TGTGCCAGCCGCTTCCGGGCTAGTCCAGACATAGTTGTCTACGAGCAGTACTTC. Its protein product is CASRFRASPDIVVYEQYF. The rearrangement uses TRBV18 and TRBJ2-7; D gene ambiguous. V shed 8 bases and J shed 3 bases, with 29 bases lying between them. The CDR3 sequence is 18 residues long. CDR1 and CDR2 from the germline V gene are KGHSH and LQKENI.

The chain combines TRBV19 with TRBJ1-2; D unresolved. Germline V gives CDR1 LNHDA, CDR2 SQIVND (reference sequence). V lost 5 bases to trimming and J lost 4 bases, with 8 bases between them. CDR3 length: 12 residues. CDR3 DNA sequence: TGTGCCAGTAGTCTGAGGGCCTATGGCTACACCTTC. It yields the protein CASSLRAYGYTF.

The chain carries TRBV7-2 and TRBJ1-1; D ambiguous. The length of the CDR3 is 14 residues. The germline V gene encodes CDR1 SGHTA and CDR2 FQGNSA. V lost 0 bases, J lost 1 base, and 6 bases lay in between. The CDR3 sequence is CASSLAQGNTEAFF. CDR3 coding DNA: TGTGCCAGCAGCTTAGCGCAAGGGAACACTGAAGCTTTCTTT. Based on the CDR3 plus reference TRBV7-2 and TRBJ1-1, the full variable domain is GAGVSQSPSNKVTEKGKDVELRCDPISGHTALYWYRQSLGQGLEFLIYFQGNSAPDKSGLPSDRFSAERTGGSVSTLTIQRTQQEDSAVYLCASSLAQGNTEAFFGQGTRLTVV.

Only a few counts were recorded for this clone. The chain couples TRBV7-9 to TRBJ1-1; D gene unclear. Trimming pared 5 bases from V and 0 bases from J, leaving 13 bases between. CDR3 length: 15 amino acids. Germline CDR1 and CDR2: SEHNR and FQNEAQ (reference sequence). The CDR3 protein is CASSKQIIMNTEAFF. The DNA of the CDR3 is TGTGCCAGCAGCAAACAGATCATAATGAACACTGAAGCTTTCTTT.

This sequence joins TRBV2 and TRBJ1-3; TRBD1 matches at 12 bases. The CDR3 runs to 15 residues. V gave up 1 base and J gave up 8 bases; unmatched junction bases: 3. Germline CDR1 SNHLY, CDR2 FYNNEI. In nucleotides, the CDR3 is TGTGCCAGCAGTGAAGAGGGACAGGGGGCTGACACCATATATTTT. Its translation: CASSEEGQGADTIYF.